One sample yielded the 17 T cell receptor beta chains listed below, sequenced in a study of blood T cell repertoires in COVID-19. Data came from immunoSEQ multiplex PCR; TCRdb stores just in-frame clones and leaves some out. The repertoire has about 280,000 clones, nearly 90% of them found once; the top ten carry approximately 1.5%. The sample was PBMCs or T cells enriched from blood (not recorded which). These TCRs come from a young woman with acute COVID-19.

This clone was observed a handful of times. V gene TRBV5-1 combines with J gene TRBJ2-1; a weak D match, TRBD2 (5 bases). The V gene's germline CDR1 is SGHRS and CDR2 YFSETQ. V lost 4 bases to trimming and J lost 4 bases, with 15 bases between them. The CDR3 runs 15 residues. This CDR3 is CASSDRTPPYNEQFF. CDR3 in DNA: TGCGCCAGCAGCGACCGGACTCCTCCTTACAATGAGCAGTTCTTC.

The chain links TRBV6-5 to TRBJ1-2; D is unclear. The V and J ends lost 4 bases and 6 bases respectively, with 18 bases between them. Germline assignment: CDR1 MNHEY and CDR2 SVGAGI. This CDR3 is 15 amino acids long. The CDR3 DNA reads TGTGCCAGCAGTTCCCCGACGGAGTTCGTCGATGGCTACACCTTC. Residues: CASSSPTEFVDGYTF.

V is TRBV14 and J is TRBJ1-1; TRBD1 aligns across 8 bases. The CDR3 loop spans 13 amino acids. J lost 6 bases, V lost 4 bases, and 4 bases had no gene match. The germline V gene has CDR1 SGHDN and CDR2 FVKESK. CDR3 bases: TGTGCCAGCAGCCTTGACAGGGGCTCTGAAGCTTTCTTT. Translating it yields CASSLDRGSEAFF.

A remark on this clone: The junction departs from germline at one end; a sequencing error may be responsible. V is TRBV19 and J is TRBJ2-7; a possible D gene is TRBD1 (7 bases). In germline, CDR1 is LNHDA, CDR2 SQIVND (reference sequence). This CDR3 has 14 amino acids. The CDR3 reads CASSSGTVDYVQYF. CDR3 DNA sequence: TGTGCCAGTAGTTCCGGGACAGTGGACTACGTGCAGTACTTC.

This chain links TRBV21-1 with TRBJ2-1; the table's D call of TRBD2 was not tested on the DNA. TRBV21-1 is labeled a pseudogene. The length of the CDR3 is 16 residues. CDR3 loop: CASSTHSASSYNEQFF. The DNA for the CDR3 is TGTGCCAGCAGCACTCATAGCGCGAGCTCCTACAATGAGCAGTTCTTC.

The J gene is TRBJ1-6, the V gene TRBV12-3 or TRBV12-4; D gene uncertain. This CDR3 spans 12 amino acids. V shed 7 bases and J shed 9 bases, with 10 bases lying between them. CDR3 DNA: TGTGCCAGCACCTCGGCGGGTTCACCCCTCCACTTT. Translating it yields CASTSAGSPLHF.

The V and J genes are TRBV6-1 and TRBJ2-5; D ambiguous. The germline V and J ends were trimmed by 0 bases and 5 bases, with 13 bases remaining between them. This CDR3 comprises 15 residues. CDR1 MNHNS and CDR2 SASEGT come from the germline V gene. CDR3 sequence reads: CASSEASGHRETQYF. In nucleotides, the CDR3 is TGTGCCAGCAGTGAAGCAAGTGGGCATCGGGAGACCCAGTACTTC.

The chain employs TRBV7-2 and TRBJ1-5, with 7 bases fitting TRBD1. This CDR3 contains 16 residues. The trim removed 3 bases at V and 4 bases at J, leaving 9 bases unmatched. Germline assignment: CDR1 SGHTA and CDR2 FQGNSA. The CDR3 loop is CASSFDTTGPNQPQHF. CDR3 coding DNA: TGTGCCAGCAGCTTCGATACGACAGGGCCTAATCAGCCCCAGCATTTT.

This clone was detected once. The chain carries TRBV18 and TRBJ2-7; a possible D gene is TRBD1 (5 bases). Trimming took off 1 base at V and 2 bases at J, with 9 bases between the two ends. The CDR3 is 14 amino acids. In germline, CDR1 is KGHSH, CDR2 LQKENI. In nucleotides, the CDR3 is TGTGCCAGCTCACCACTGGACAAAGCCTACGAGCAGTACTTC. Translating gives CASSPLDKAYEQYF.

The chain combines TRBV25-1 with TRBJ2-7; perhaps TRBD1 as D (6 bases). Germline V gene sequence: CDR1 MGHDK, CDR2 SYGVNS. CDR3 length: 13 residues. V was cut by 7 bases and J by 6 bases, with 16 bases left in between. The CDR3 bases are TGTGCCAGCAAAAGACAGGTCACCGGCGAGCAGTACTTC. Protein sequence: CASKRQVTGEQYF.

The chain carries TRBV15 and TRBJ1-1, with a tentative D call TRBD1 (5 bases). V lost 0 bases, J lost 3 bases, and 14 bases lay in between. CDR3 length equals 16 residues. Germline V gene lookup returns CDR1 LNHNV and CDR2 YYDKDF (reference sequence). Here the CDR3 reads CATSRDIQGGDTEAFF. Here the CDR3 DNA reads TGTGCCACCAGCAGAGATATCCAGGGTGGGGACACTGAAGCTTTCTTT.

DNA for the CDR3: TGTGCCAGCAGCTTAGGCGGGGGCAGCTCCTACAATGAGCAGTTCTTC. The encoded protein is CASSLGGGSSYNEQFF. The chain carries TRBV11-3 and TRBJ2-1; a possible D gene is TRBD2 (7 bases). This CDR3 has 16 amino acids. Germline V gene lookup returns CDR1 SGHNT and CDR2 YENEEA. V shed 1 base and J shed 0 bases, with 10 bases lying between them.

CDR3 in DNA: TGCGCCAGCCTAAGTAGCGGGAGTGGTACAGATACGCAGTATTTT. Its translation: CASLSSGSGTDTQYF. The J gene is TRBJ2-3, the V gene TRBV5-1; 9 bases line up with TRBD2. V was pared by 7 bases and J by 3 bases, with 9 bases of the junction left unmatched. This CDR3 contains 15 residues. From germline, CDR1 is SGHRS and CDR2 YFSETQ.

The genes are TRBV7-6 and TRBJ2-7, with 8 bases aligning to TRBD2. Trimming took 5 bases from V and 0 from J; bases not matched to a gene: 6. The CDR3 extends over 15 amino acids. Looked up from germline, CDR1 is SGHVS and CDR2 is FNYEAQ. The DNA of the CDR3 is TGTGCCAGCAGCCCTCTAGCGGGCCCCTCCTACGAGCAGTACTTC. It codes for CASSPLAGPSYEQYF.

J is TRBJ2-3 and V is TRBV30; 8 bases agree with TRBD2. The CDR3 runs 14 residues. The V gene end was trimmed by 5 bases and the J gene end by 4 bases; junction bases not matched to a gene: 8. Per the germline V gene, CDR1 is GTSNPN and CDR2 is SVGIG (reference sequence). The DNA for the CDR3 is TGTGCCTGGGGACGTCTAGCGGGTGCAGATACGCAGTATTTT. As protein: CAWGRLAGADTQYF. The full variable domain, with the rest looked up from reference TRBV30 and TRBJ2-3, is SQTIHQWPATLVQPVGSPLSLECTVEGTSNPNLYWYRQAAGRGLQLLFYSVGIGQISSEVPQNLSASRPQDRQFILSSKKLLLSDSGFYLCAWGRLAGADTQYFGPGTRLTVL.

This clone showed up just once. This chain links TRBV27 with TRBJ2-1; D is ambiguous. The CDR3 totals 11 residues. Trimming left V 3 bases short and J 7 bases short, with 4 bases between. From germline, CDR1 is MNHEY and CDR2 SMNVEV (reference sequence). CDR3 in amino acids: CASSFSNEQFF. In DNA, the CDR3 is TGTGCCAGCAGTTTTTCGAATGAGCAGTTCTTC.

The gene calls are TRBV30 and TRBJ1-6; D is perhaps TRBD1 (6 bases). The germline gives CDR1 GTSNPN, CDR2 SVGIG (reference sequence). V gave up 5 bases and J gave up 5 bases, with 13 bases separating them. There are 14 residues in the CDR3. Here the CDR3 DNA reads TGTGCCTGGGGCTCAGGGGCCGATAATTCACCCCTCCACTTT. Translation gives CAWGSGADNSPLHF.